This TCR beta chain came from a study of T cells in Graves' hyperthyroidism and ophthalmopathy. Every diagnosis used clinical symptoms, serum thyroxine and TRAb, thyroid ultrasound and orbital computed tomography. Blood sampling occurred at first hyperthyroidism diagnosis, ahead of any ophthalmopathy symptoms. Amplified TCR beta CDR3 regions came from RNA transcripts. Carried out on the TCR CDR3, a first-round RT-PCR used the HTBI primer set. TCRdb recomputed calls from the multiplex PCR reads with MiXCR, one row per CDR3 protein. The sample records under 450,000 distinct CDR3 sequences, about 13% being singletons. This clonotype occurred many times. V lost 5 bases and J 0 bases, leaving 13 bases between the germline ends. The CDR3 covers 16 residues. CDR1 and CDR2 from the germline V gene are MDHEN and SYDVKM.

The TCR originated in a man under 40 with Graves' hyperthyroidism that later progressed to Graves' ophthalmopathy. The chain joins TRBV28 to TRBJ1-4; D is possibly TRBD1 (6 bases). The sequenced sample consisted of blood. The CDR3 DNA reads TGTGCCAGCAGTAGAACCCGACAGGCAACTAATGAAAAACTGTTTTTT. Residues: CASSRTRQATNEKLFF.